The 19 T cell receptor beta chains reported below all come from one sample, sequenced in a study of blood T cell repertoires in COVID-19. Generated by immunoSEQ multiplex PCR, the TCRdb table keeps only in-frame clones and is missing some. The sample carries about 70,000 clones, more than 75% recorded once. Sequenced: peripheral blood. The receptors shown here come from a woman in her sixties or seventies with acute or convalescent COVID-19.

This clone was seen only a few times. This rearrangement joins TRBV19 to TRBJ1-3, with D possibly being TRBD1 (5 bases). This CDR3 has 15 residues. Germline V gene lookup returns CDR1 LNHDA and CDR2 SQIVND (reference sequence). The V end was cut by 10 bases, the J end by 3 bases, with 19 bases between. The CDR3 here is CATKGRGVIGNTIYF. The CDR3, as DNA: TGTGCCACCAAGGGGAGGGGTGTGATTGGAAACACCATATATTTT.

The chain joins TRBV6-2 or TRBV6-3 to TRBJ1-2; possible D gene TRBD1, 6 bases. Germline-derived CDR1 and CDR2 are MNHEY and SVGEGT. V shed 2 bases and J shed 4 bases, with 8 bases lying between them. This CDR3 contains 13 residues. CDR3 residues: CASSYTGFYGYTF. In nucleotides, the CDR3 is TGTGCCAGCAGTTACACAGGGTTCTATGGCTACACCTTC.

The V and J genes are TRBV19 and TRBJ2-7; 14 bases align to TRBD2. Germline V CDR1 and CDR2: LNHDA, SQIVND (reference sequence). The CDR3 extends over 15 amino acids. The trim removed 4 bases at V and 4 bases at J, leaving 3 bases unmatched. The CDR3 is CASSNGLAGGYEQYF. CDR3 sequence (DNA): TGTGCCAGTAGTAACGGACTAGCGGGAGGTTACGAGCAGTACTTC.

On this clone: At one of its ends the junction is not consistent with the germline gene, which may arise from a read error. This rearrangement joins TRBV29-1 to TRBJ1-2; 10 bases line up with TRBD1. Germline CDR1 and CDR2: SQVTM and ANQGSEA. The length of the CDR3 is 14 residues. The CDR3 DNA reads TGCAGCGTGGAAGGGACAGGGGACGACTATGGCTACACCTTC. Amino acids: CSVEGTGDDYGYTF.

The chain recombines TRBV10-3 with TRBJ2-1, with unresolved D. Germline-derived CDR1 and CDR2 are ENHRY and SYGVKD. Trimming took 0 bases from V and 5 from J, leaving 5 bases between them. The CDR3 has 13 amino acids. In DNA, the CDR3 is TGTGCCATCAGTGAGTCATTCGACAATGAGCAGTTCTTC. It is translated as CAISESFDNEQFF.

This clone was recorded a few times. CDR3 DNA: TGTGCCAGCAGCTTGGCACAGGGGAGGTCACCCCTCCACTTT. It encodes CASSLAQGRSPLHF. This rearrangement joins TRBV5-6 to TRBJ1-6, with 7 positions matching TRBD1. This CDR3 has 14 residues. CDR1 and CDR2 (germline): SGHDT, YYEEEE. V lost 0 bases and J lost 10; bases outside the gene matches: 4.

The V and J genes are TRBV11-2 and TRBJ1-4; D is unclear. V shed 1 base and J shed 7 bases, with 7 bases lying between them. Germline V gives CDR1 SGHAT, CDR2 FQNNGV. The CDR3 is made up of 13 amino acids. The DNA for the CDR3 is TGTGCCAGCAGCTTAGCTGTTTCTGAAAAACTGTTTTTT. Translated: CASSLAVSEKLFF.

This clone was seen only once. The chain carries TRBV7-2 and TRBJ1-3, with D possibly TRBD1 on 6 matching bases. Trimming took off 6 bases at V and 4 bases at J, with 13 bases between the two ends. The CDR3 runs to 14 residues. Per germline, CDR1 SGHTA and CDR2 FQGNSA. The CDR3 reads CASSQGGDGNTIYF. The CDR3 DNA sequence: TGTGCCAGCAGTCAAGGGGGTGACGGAAACACCATATATTTT.

This chain uses TRBV30 with TRBJ1-4; D call uncertain. Per germline, CDR1 GTSNPN and CDR2 SVGIG (reference sequence). The V end was cut by 0 bases, the J end by 8 bases, with 13 bases between. The CDR3 extends over 14 amino acids. The CDR3 DNA reads as TGTGCCTGGAGTGTACCTAGCGGTTCCGAAAAACTGTTTTTT. This codes for CAWSVPSGSEKLFF.

This chain uses TRBV14 with TRBJ1-4; D ambiguous. CDR1 is SGHDN and CDR2 is FVKESK in the germline V gene. The V end lost 1 base, the J end lost 5 bases, and 11 bases lay between the germline ends. CDR3 length equals 15 residues. The CDR3 sequence is CASSQGGSWNEKLFF. In DNA, the CDR3 is TGTGCCAGCAGCCAAGGAGGGAGTTGGAATGAAAAACTGTTTTTT.

This chain links TRBV6-6 with TRBJ1-6, with 7 nucleotides matching TRBD1. After removal of 10 bases from V and 7 bases from J, the junction contained 7 bases not matched to a gene. Per germline, CDR1 MNHNY and CDR2 SVGAGI (reference sequence). The CDR3 length is 13 residues. CDR3 sequence (DNA): TGTGCCATTAAACGGGACAGCAATTCACCCCTCCACTTT. Its translation: CAIKRDSNSPLHF.

V is TRBV28 and J is TRBJ2-5; the D gene is possibly TRBD1 (6 bases). The V gene's germline CDR1 is MDHEN and CDR2 SYDVKM. V was shortened by 2 bases and J by 1 base, with 14 bases between the two germline ends. CDR3 length: 16 amino acids. CDR3 region: CASSLGARGFQETQYF. DNA of the CDR3: TGTGCCAGCAGTTTAGGGGCCAGGGGATTCCAAGAGACCCAGTACTTC. The complete variable domain, with remaining parts taken from reference TRBV28 and TRBJ2-5, reads DVKVTQSSRYLVKRTGEKVFLECVQDMDHENMFWYRQDPGLGLRLIYFSYDVKMKEKGDIPEGYSVSREKKERFSLILESASTNQTSMYLCASSLGARGFQETQYFGPGTRLLVL.

This clone appeared once. This chain connects TRBV25-1 to TRBJ2-7; 9 nucleotides line up with TRBD1. V was pared by 8 bases and J by 2 bases, with 7 bases of the junction left unmatched. The germline V gene has CDR1 MGHDK and CDR2 SYGVNS. This CDR3 has 14 residues. CDR3 nucleotide sequence: TGTGCCAGCTCCCCGGGACAGGGTGCCTACGAGCAGTACTTC. It is translated as CASSPGQGAYEQYF.

The rearrangement joins TRBV11-2 to TRBJ1-3, with D possibly TRBD1 on 5 matching bases. Trimming cost V 1 base and J 2 bases, with 9 bases left between them. The length of the CDR3 is 15 residues. Looked up from germline, CDR1 is SGHAT and CDR2 is FQNNGV. The CDR3 sequence is CASSLGTGAGNTIYF. The CDR3 DNA reads as TGTGCCAGCAGCTTAGGCACAGGTGCTGGAAACACCATATATTTT.

The chain recombines TRBV10-3 with TRBJ2-7, with 11 positions matching TRBD2. The CDR3 is 16 residues long. V trimming: 2 bases; J trimming: 2 bases; junction bases outside the gene matches: 5. CDR1 and CDR2 from the germline V gene are ENHRY and SYGVKD. As DNA, the CDR3 is TGTGCCATCAGTGAGACCGGACTAGCGGGCACCTACGAGCAGTACTTC. Encoded protein: CAISETGLAGTYEQYF.

The rearrangement uses TRBV2 and TRBJ1-6, with no clear D. The germline CDR1 and CDR2 sequences are SNHLY and FYNNEI. The CDR3 is 14 residues long. V was clipped by 11 bases and J by 8 bases, with 19 bases between them. CDR3: CAGTLEGGYSPLHF. The CDR3 DNA reads TGTGCCGGAACCCTTGAGGGTGGGTATTCACCCCTCCACTTT. Based on the CDR3 plus reference TRBV2 and TRBJ1-6, the full variable domain is EPEVTQTPSHQVTQMGQEVILRCVPISNHLYFYWYRQILGQKVEFLVSFYNNEISEKSEIFDDQFSVERPDGSNFTLKIRSTKLEDSAMYFCAGTLEGGYSPLHFGNGTRLTVT.

This clone was counted a single time. The V call is TRBV4-1, the J call TRBJ1-1, with D possibly TRBD1 on 5 matching bases. With 0 bases removed from V and 5 bases from J, the gap between germline ends came to 10 bases. There are 14 residues in the CDR3. CDR1 and CDR2 from the germline V gene are MGHRA and YSYEKL. The CDR3 DNA sequence: TGCGCCAGCAGCCAAGACCTCCCAGGGACTGAAGCTTTCTTT. Amino acid sequence: CASSQDLPGTEAFF.

The rearrangement joins TRBV10-2 to TRBJ2-1; 10 bases match TRBD2. V lost 5 bases and J lost 6; bases outside the gene matches: 7. This CDR3 has 15 amino acids. CDR1 and CDR2 from the germline V gene are WSHSY and SAAADI. The CDR3 loop is CASSKLAGKINEQFF. The CDR3 DNA sequence: TGCGCCAGCAGTAAACTAGCGGGAAAAATCAATGAGCAGTTCTTC.

The chain couples TRBV13 to TRBJ2-3; tentative D call: TRBD2 (5 bases). CDR3 size: 14 residues. The V and J ends lost 5 bases and 4 bases respectively, with 13 bases between them. CDR1 PRHDT and CDR2 FYEKMQ come from the germline V gene (reference sequence). In DNA, the CDR3 is TGTGCCAGCAGCCCCGGGAACAGCCCAGATACGCAGTATTTT. Translation gives CASSPGNSPDTQYF. Together with reference TRBV13 and TRBJ2-3, the CDR3 gives the full variable domain: AAGVIQSPRHLIKEKRETATLKCYPIPRHDTVYWYQQGPGQDPQFLISFYEKMQSDKGSIPDRFSAQQFSDYHSELNMSSLELGDSALYFCASSPGNSPDTQYFGPGTRLTVL.